This T cell receptor (beta chain) stems from a study of control samples from healthy donors and cancer patients. The germline gives CDR1 LNHNV, CDR2 YYDKDF (reference sequence). V lost 4 bases, J lost 10 bases, and 12 bases stayed unmatched. The CDR3 totals 14 residues. The data were produced by immunoSEQ multiplex PCR, yet TCRdb's version contains in-frame clones alone and is incomplete. The data show 400,000 to 500,000 clones, over 75% seen once. Input material: PBMCs. The origin of this receptor is a man between 35 and 55 years old with head and neck cancer. This chain joins TRBV15 and TRBJ1-2, with TRBD1 matching over 7 bases. DNA for the CDR3: TGTGCCACCAGCAAAGACAGGGACCGGGAAGCCTACACCTTC. It translates to CATSKDRDREAYTF.